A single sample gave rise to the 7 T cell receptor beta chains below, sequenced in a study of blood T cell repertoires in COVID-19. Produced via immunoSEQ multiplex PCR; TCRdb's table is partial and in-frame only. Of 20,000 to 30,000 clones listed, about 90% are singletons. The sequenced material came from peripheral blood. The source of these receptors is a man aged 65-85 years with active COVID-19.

The CDR3 here is CASSPGSRGGELFF. CDR3 in DNA: TGTGCCAGCAGCCCAGGTTCCCGGGGCGGGGAGCTGTTTTTT. The V gene is TRBV3-1 (or the pseudogene TRBV3-2), the J gene TRBJ2-2, with D maybe TRBD2 (5 bases). The CDR3 consists of 14 residues. Germline V CDR1 and CDR2: LGHDT, YNNKEL (reference sequence). V dropped 4 bases and J dropped 7 bases, with 13 bases sitting between them.

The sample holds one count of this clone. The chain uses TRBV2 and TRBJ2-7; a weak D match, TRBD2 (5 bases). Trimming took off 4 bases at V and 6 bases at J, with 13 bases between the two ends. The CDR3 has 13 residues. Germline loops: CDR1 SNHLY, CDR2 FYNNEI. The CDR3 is CASSASLLGEQYF. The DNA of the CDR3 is TGTGCCAGCAGTGCTAGCTTGCTCGGCGAGCAGTACTTC.

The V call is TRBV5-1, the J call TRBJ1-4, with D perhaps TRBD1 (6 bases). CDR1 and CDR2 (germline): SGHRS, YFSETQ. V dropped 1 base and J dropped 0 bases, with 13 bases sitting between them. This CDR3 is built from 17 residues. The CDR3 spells CASSLLGAVATNEKLFF. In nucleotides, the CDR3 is TGCGCCAGCAGCTTGCTGGGGGCGGTTGCAACTAATGAAAAACTGTTTTTT.

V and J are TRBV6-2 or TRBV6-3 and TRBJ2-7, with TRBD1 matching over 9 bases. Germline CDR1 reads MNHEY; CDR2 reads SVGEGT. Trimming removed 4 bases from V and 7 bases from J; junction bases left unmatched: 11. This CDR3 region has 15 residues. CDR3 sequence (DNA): TGTGCCAGCAGTTCCCGGGACAGGGAATCGGCGGAGCAGTACTTC. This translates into CASSSRDRESAEQYF.

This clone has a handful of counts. The CDR3 DNA reads as TGTGCCATCCGCCCTTCCCCGGGACAGGGGGCCTACGAGCAGTACTTC. This sequence encodes CAIRPSPGQGAYEQYF. V usage is TRBV28 and J usage is TRBJ2-7; 11 bases fit TRBD1. Trimming at V came to 10 bases and at J to 2 bases, leaving 13 bases not matched to a gene. The CDR3 runs to 16 residues. The V gene's germline CDR1 is MDHEN and CDR2 SYDVKM. The whole variable domain, filled in from reference TRBV28 and TRBJ2-7, reads DVKVTQSSRYLVKRTGEKVFLECVQDMDHENMFWYRQDPGLGLRLIYFSYDVKMKEKGDIPEGYSVSREKKERFSLILESASTNQTSMYLCAIRPSPGQGAYEQYFGPGTRLTVT.

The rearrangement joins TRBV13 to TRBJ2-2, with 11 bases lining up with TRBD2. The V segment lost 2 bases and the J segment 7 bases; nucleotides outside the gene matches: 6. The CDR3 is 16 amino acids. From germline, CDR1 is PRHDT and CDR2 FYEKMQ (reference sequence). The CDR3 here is CASSLLAGGPGGELFF. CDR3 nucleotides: TGTGCCAGCAGCTTACTAGCGGGGGGCCCTGGCGGGGAGCTGTTTTTT.

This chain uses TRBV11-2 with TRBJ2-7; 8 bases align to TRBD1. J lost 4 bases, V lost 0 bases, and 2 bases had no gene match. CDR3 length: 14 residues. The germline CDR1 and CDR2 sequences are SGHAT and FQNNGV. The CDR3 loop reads CASSLEHRGYEQYF. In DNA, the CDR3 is TGTGCCAGCAGCTTAGAACACAGGGGGTACGAGCAGTACTTC.